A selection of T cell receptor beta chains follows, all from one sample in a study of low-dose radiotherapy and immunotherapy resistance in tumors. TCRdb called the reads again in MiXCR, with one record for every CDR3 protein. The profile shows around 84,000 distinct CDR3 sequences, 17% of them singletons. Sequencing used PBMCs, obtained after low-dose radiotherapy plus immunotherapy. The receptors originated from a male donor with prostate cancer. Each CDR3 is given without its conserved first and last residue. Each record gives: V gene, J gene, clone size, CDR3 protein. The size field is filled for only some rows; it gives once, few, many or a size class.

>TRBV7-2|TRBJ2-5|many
ASSLPSGTKETQY
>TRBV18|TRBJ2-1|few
ASSPKSGSDEQF
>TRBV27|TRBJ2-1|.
ASSPEGIKGLSYNEQF
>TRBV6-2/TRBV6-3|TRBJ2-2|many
ASRIRQGLNTGELF
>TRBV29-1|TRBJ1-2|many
SVGTGAADGYT
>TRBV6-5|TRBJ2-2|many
ASSSRGGGYTGELF
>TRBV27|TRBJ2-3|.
ASSYYQGGADTQY
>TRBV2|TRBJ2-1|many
ASSGNPGPSGRSYNEQF
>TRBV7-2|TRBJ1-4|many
ASSLGVAGGRGNEKLF
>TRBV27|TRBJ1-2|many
ASSLDRGRVGYT
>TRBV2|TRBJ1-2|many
ASMGGREYYGYT
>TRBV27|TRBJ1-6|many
ASSLSRQGHSPLH